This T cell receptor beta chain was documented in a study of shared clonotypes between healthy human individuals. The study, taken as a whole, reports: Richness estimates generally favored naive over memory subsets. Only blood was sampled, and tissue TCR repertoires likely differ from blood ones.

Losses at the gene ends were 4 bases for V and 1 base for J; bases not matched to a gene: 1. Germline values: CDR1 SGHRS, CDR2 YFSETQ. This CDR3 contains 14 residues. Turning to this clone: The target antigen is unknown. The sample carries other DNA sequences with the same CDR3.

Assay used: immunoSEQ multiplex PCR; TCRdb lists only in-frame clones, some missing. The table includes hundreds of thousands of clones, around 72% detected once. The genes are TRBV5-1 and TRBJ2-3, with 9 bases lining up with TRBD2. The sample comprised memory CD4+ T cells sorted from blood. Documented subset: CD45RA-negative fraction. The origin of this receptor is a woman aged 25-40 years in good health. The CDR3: CASSRTSGTDTQYF. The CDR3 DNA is TGCGCCAGCAGCAGGACTAGCGGCACAGATACGCAGTATTTT. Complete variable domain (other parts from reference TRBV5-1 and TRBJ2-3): KAGVTQTPRYLIKTRGQQVTLSCSPISGHRSVSWYQQTPGQGLQFLFEYFSETQRNKGNFPGRFSGRQFSNSRSEMNVSTLELGDSALYLCASSRTSGTDTQYFGPGTRLTVL.